This TCR beta chain derives from a study of cytomegalovirus exposure and HLA in healthy donors. Overall study: The 130 or so validation repertoires, a later analysis reported, used the same platform as the approximately 730 repertoires from the first cohort.

Assay: immunoSEQ multiplex PCR; the TCRdb copy retains only in-frame clones and omits some. This sample has approximately 240,000 clones, with approximately 90% found just once. This clone was detected only once. Its specificity is not known. Study-wide results and limits: According to the study, 150 to 200 TCR beta chains were cytomegalovirus-associated. The finding came from a later analysis; first-cohort TCR clusters tended to co-occur in the 130 or so validation repertoires.

V was pared by 6 bases and J by 3 bases, with 6 bases of the junction left unmatched. The CDR3 runs to 14 residues. Germline V gene lookup returns CDR1 MNHNY and CDR2 SVGAGI (reference sequence). Sequences were obtained from PBMCs. The chain joins TRBV6-6 to TRBJ1-1; 8 bases align to TRBD1. This TCR was recovered from a woman aged 18-30 years in good health and CMV-seronegative. The DNA of the CDR3 is TGTGCCAGCAGACAAACAGGGGGGGACACTGAAGCTTTCTTT. It specifies CASRQTGGDTEAFF.